The entry that follows covers one T cell receptor beta chain sequence. No antigen is known for it. Base qualities are not recorded, but no much larger clone differs from it by a single base. This sample was included in a study of blood T cell repertoires in COVID-19 (dated by TCRdb to the early 2020s). For context, the study as a whole: The collaborator samples originated in the United States, Italy and Spain and spanned the acute and convalescent phases of COVID-19. Where available, HLA class I and class II types were taken from metadata supplied by the sample provider and were not determined by assay-based typing. Samples came from the ongoing ImmuneRACE study (first 160 participants) plus 1,254 subjects from 6 global collaborators. Subjects who had been exposed to COVID-19, were actively infected with it, or had recovered from it provided the deeply sampled blood TCRbeta repertoires that made up the dataset. A de-identified subject ID, COVID-19 status, age in years and sex were almost always included in the sample metadata. A freely available public database, intended as a resource for researchers studying the immune response to SARS-CoV-2, is where the repertoires were released. The prospective study material was composed of cDNA or gDNA derived from T cells, B-cell-depleted T cells, or PBMCs. General conclusions and limits of the study: How much clinical and demographic metadata was included differed by source and by participant, and the metadata was provided uncurated.

The immunoSEQ Assay, a bias-controlled multiplex PCR, was used to amplify TCRbeta CDR3 regions from genomic DNA. As for how the authors treated the data: The number of nucleated cells in each sample was estimated by amplification of reference gene primers within the assay. Sequence reads were collapsed and filtered to measure the absolute abundance of every unique TCRbeta CDR3 rearrangement. Productive Simpson clonality was computed per sample as the square root of Simpson's diversity index over productive rearrangements. This immuneACCESS table, as held by TCRdb, lists in-frame sequences with V and J called but not all clones. Of the missing ones, under half trace to an unresolved V gene in checked studies; the others have no known cause. That table supplies the V and J calls and clone size; D and trimming were determined from the DNA. Within this sample are 140,000 to 150,000 clones, with 88% of them counted one time only. More than 2% of the sample comes from the top ten.

At one collaborating source in Seattle, patients were enrolled during active infection and were followed longitudinally through the course of disease. Each collaborating institution followed its own protocols to collect whole blood in K2EDTA tubes. Collaborator samples were shipped for TCRbeta analysis as frozen whole blood, isolated PBMCs, or DNA extracted from either sample type. The sample consisted of peripheral blood. The source of this sequence is a human donor with COVID-19, enrolled during active disease. The donor label of this sample is uncertain.

The nucleotide sequence reads TGTGCCAGCAGCCCCTGGGCAGGGGTGACTGAAGCTTTCTTT. Translation gives CASSPWAGVTEAFF. Recombination linked TRBV3-1 (or the pseudogene TRBV3-2) to TRBJ1-1; TRBD1 is perhaps the D gene, given 6 matching bases. The CDR3 runs 14 amino acids, cysteine and phenylalanine included. The read is trimmed to its CDR3 DNA, 42 bases read in frame from base 1. The germline V gene (reference sequence) sets CDR1 to LGHDT and CDR2 to YNNKEL. The junction shows trimming of 4 bases on V and 5 bases on J, plus 14 bases between the germline ends.